A single TCR beta chain is shown here with its context. As yet, its antigen is unknown. The record originates from a study of cytomegalovirus exposure and HLA in healthy donors. General study findings and limits: In an earlier analysis, about 87% or about 30%: the productive usage of most TCR beta V segments. The authors assumed roughly uniform sequencing depth across donors for presence/absence analyses.

The V and J ends lost 5 bases and 0 bases respectively, with 14 bases between them. CDR3 size: 16 residues. Per germline, CDR1 LNHDA and CDR2 SQIVND (reference sequence). The PCR ran on 60 Vbeta and 13 Jbeta primers. Repertoires were generated with immunoSEQ multiplex PCR, while TCRdb's copy carries only in-frame clones and drops some. This sample has approximately 190,000 clones; about 70% occur once, and the top ten carry 1.5% to 2%. The specimen sequenced was PBMCs. J is TRBJ1-5 and V is TRBV19, with D uncertain. The clonotype comes from a woman aged 25 to 39 in good health and CMV-seronegative. DNA for the CDR3: TGTGCCAGTAGTCCCCGCGAAGCCCATAGCAATCAGCCCCAGCATTTT. Residues: CASSPREAHSNQPQHF. Complete variable domain (other parts from reference TRBV19 and TRBJ1-5): DGGITQSPKYLFRKEGQNVTLSCEQNLNHDAMYWYRQDPGQGLRLIYYSQIVNDFQKGDIAEGYSVSREKKESFPLTVTSAQKNPTAFYLCASSPREAHSNQPQHFGDGTRLSIL.